The T cell receptor beta chain under discussion was sequenced for a study of Ad26.COV2.S vaccination and SARS-CoV-2 variants. Whole-study findings and limits: Total T cell responses may have been underestimated by the TCR breadth and depth analyses.

Worth noting for this clone: What it recognizes is unknown.

The treatment is: about 20 received Ad26.COV2.S at low or high dose, single or two shots; five or six received placebo; per-sample allocation not given. Collection of samples fell on day 63 after the first vaccine or placebo injection. The donor was a Boston adult aged 18-55 years. In the vaccine, an Ad26 vector expressed the SARS-CoV-2 spike of the Wuhan strain. CDR3 length: 16 residues. Germline V lookup: CDR1 MGHRA, CDR2 YSYEKL. V lost 4 bases and J 0 bases, leaving 13 bases between the germline ends. The data were produced by immunoSEQ multiplex PCR, yet TCRdb's version contains in-frame clones alone and is incomplete. This table holds around 450,000 clones, around 89% found once.

This clonotype was sampled from a person aged 18-65 years who received the Ad26.COV2.S COVID-19 vaccine or a placebo. The V gene is TRBV4-1, the J gene TRBJ1-5; D gene uncertain. Sequenced material: peripheral blood, taken in a trial of Ad26.COV2.S vaccine versus placebo. This CDR3 is CASSLTDGYSNQPQHF. Here the CDR3 DNA reads TGCGCCAGCAGCCTGACCGACGGATATAGCAATCAGCCCCAGCATTTT.